This T cell receptor (beta chain) was recorded in a study of cytomegalovirus exposure and HLA in healthy donors. The PCR ran on 60 Vbeta and 13 Jbeta primers. TCRdb keeps only in-frame clones here, not all; method: immunoSEQ multiplex PCR. The sample lists under 100,000 clones; 70% to 80% were seen once. V lost 5 bases and J lost 6, with 23 bases in between. This CDR3 spans 17 amino acids. The germline gives CDR1 MDHEN, CDR2 SYDVKM. The sample consisted of PBMCs. The chain links TRBV28 to TRBJ1-5; TRBD1 is a possible D gene (5 bases). This receptor was taken from a man younger than 40 in good health and CMV-seronegative. CDR3 protein: CASSSLSGILSSQPQHF. The CDR3 region has the DNA TGTGCCAGCAGTAGTCTCTCAGGGATTTTGTCAAGTCAGCCCCAGCATTTT.